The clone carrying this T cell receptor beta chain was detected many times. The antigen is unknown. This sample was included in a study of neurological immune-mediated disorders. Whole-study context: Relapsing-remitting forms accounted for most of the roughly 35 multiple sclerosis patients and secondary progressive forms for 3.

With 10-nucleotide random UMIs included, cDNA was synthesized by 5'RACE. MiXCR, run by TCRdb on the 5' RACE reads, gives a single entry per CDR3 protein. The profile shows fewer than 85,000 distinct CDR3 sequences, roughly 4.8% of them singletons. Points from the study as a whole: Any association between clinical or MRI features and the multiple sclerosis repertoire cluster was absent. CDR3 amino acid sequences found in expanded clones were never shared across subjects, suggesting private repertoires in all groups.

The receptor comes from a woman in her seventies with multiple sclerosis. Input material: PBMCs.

The CDR3 spells CASSQGYSPLEKLFF. The CDR3 nucleotides read TGTGCCAGCAGCCAAGGCTACAGTCCCCTTGAAAAACTGTTTTTT. The chain links TRBV4-2 to TRBJ1-4, with D hard to call. Germline CDR1 LGHNA, CDR2 YNFKEQ. This CDR3 region has 15 residues. V dropped 1 base and J dropped 7 bases, with 13 bases sitting between them.